The entry below describes one T cell receptor beta chain. Its matching antigen is unknown. The sample originates from a study of post-analysis software for immune sequencing data. Study results and limitations: Five TRBV segments occurring more often in patients than controls included TRBV5-6, TRBV5-1 and TRBV20-1.

Unique molecular identifiers featured in each of the TCR beta cDNA libraries. Once about 0.95 to 10 million T cells were used, roughly 0.5 million cDNA molecules resulted. TCRdb reanalysed the PCR reads using MiXCR and keeps one entry per CDR3 protein. The table has approximately 460,000 distinct CDR3 sequences, roughly 46% seen once; the top ten hold around an eighth. This CDR3 spans 12 amino acids. Trimming pared 4 bases from V and 10 bases from J, leaving 11 bases between. Per the germline V gene, CDR1 is MGHDK and CDR2 is SYGVNS. The J gene is TRBJ1-5, the V gene TRBV25-1; the D gene is possibly TRBD1 (5 bases). The sequenced sample was blood. The receptor's source is a girl between 5 and 17 years old with multiple sclerosis. This chain's CDR3 is CASSARWDPQHF. As DNA, the CDR3 is TGTGCCAGCAGTGCCCGGTGGGACCCCCAGCATTTT.